Presented here are 2 T cell receptor beta chains from one specimen sequenced in a study of blood T cell repertoires in COVID-19. Method: immunoSEQ multiplex PCR; TCRdb's copy keeps in-frame clones and lacks some. Of 250,000 to 300,000 clones in the sample, 75% to 90% were seen once. Material for sequencing was peripheral blood. The origin of the receptors is a woman between 45 and 65 years old with COVID-19, enrolled during active disease.

The chain has TRBV5-1 and TRBJ1-1; no definite D call. Germline CDR1 and CDR2: SGHRS and YFSETQ. V lost 0 bases and J lost 1, with 10 bases in between. This CDR3 is built from 15 residues. CDR3 region: CASSLVASGNTEAFF. Here the CDR3 DNA reads TGCGCCAGCAGCTTGGTGGCCTCGGGGAACACTGAAGCTTTCTTT.

This sequence joins TRBV27 and TRBJ2-3, with 8 bases fitting TRBD2. The V gene's germline CDR1 is MNHEY and CDR2 SMNVEV (reference sequence). V lost 5 bases, J lost 1 base, and 11 bases stayed unmatched. The CDR3 has 17 amino acids. CDR3 amino acids: CASSGRGTGGGTDTQYF. The CDR3 nucleotides are TGTGCCAGCAGTGGACGGGGGACGGGAGGGGGCACAGATACGCAGTATTTT.